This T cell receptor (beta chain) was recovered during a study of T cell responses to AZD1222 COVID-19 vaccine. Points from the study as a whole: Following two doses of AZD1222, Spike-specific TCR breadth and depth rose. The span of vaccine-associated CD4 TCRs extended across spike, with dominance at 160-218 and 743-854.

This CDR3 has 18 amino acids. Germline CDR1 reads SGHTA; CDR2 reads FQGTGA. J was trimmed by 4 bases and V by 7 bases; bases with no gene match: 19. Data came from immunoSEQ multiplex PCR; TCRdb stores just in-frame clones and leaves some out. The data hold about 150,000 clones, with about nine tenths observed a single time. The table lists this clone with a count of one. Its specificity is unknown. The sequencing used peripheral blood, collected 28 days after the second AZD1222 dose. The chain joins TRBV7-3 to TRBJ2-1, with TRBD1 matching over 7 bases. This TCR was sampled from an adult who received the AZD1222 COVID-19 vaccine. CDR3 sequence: CASNLQITDRNWYNEQFF. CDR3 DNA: TGTGCCAGCAATCTACAAATTACGGACAGGAATTGGTACAATGAGCAGTTCTTC.